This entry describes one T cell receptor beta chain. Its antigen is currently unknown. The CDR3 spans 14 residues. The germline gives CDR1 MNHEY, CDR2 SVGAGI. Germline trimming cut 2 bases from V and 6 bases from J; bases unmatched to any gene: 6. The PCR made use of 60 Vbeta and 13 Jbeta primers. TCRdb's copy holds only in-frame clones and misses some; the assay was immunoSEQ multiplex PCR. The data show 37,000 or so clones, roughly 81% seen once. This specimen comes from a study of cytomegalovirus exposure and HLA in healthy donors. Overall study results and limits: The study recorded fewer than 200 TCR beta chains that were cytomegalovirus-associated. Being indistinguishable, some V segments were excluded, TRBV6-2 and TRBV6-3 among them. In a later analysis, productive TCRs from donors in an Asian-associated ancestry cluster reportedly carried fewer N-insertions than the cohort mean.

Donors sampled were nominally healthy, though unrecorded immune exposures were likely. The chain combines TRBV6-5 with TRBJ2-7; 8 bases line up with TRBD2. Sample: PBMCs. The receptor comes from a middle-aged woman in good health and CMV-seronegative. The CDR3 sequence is CASSYASGGAEQYF. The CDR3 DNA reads TGTGCCAGCAGTTACGCTTCGGGGGGGGCCGAGCAGTACTTC.